The clone carrying this T cell receptor beta chain was seen just once. Profiling relied on immunoSEQ multiplex PCR, and the TCRdb table lists in-frame clones only, not all of them. The sample lists 100,000 to 150,000 clones, 84% occurring once. This specimen comes from a study of blood T cell repertoires in COVID-19. V was trimmed by 5 bases and J by 2 bases, leaving 13 bases between them. Germline CDR1 LGHNT, CDR2 FRNRAP. The CDR3 runs to 15 residues. The clonotype was recovered from a woman in her 30s who had recovered from COVID-19. The chain links TRBV12-5 to TRBJ1-5; tentative D call: TRBD1 (5 bases). The specimen was peripheral blood. CDR3 protein: CASGNHIRGNQPQHF. DNA of the CDR3: TGTGCTAGTGGTAACCATATCAGGGGCAATCAGCCCCAGCATTTT.